The T cell receptor (beta chain) under discussion was sequenced for a study of cytomegalovirus exposure and HLA in healthy donors (dated by TCRdb to between 2016 and 2019). Study-level background: An earlier analysis of more than 550 of the donors reported about 280 Gb of sequence data and 117 million unique TCR beta sequences obtained from about 200 million T cells. An earlier analysis of approximately 640 of the donors applied high-throughput TCR beta sequencing to assess whether each TCR beta V gene segment acted as functional or pseudogenic. All discovery cohort repertoires had been generated using a single sequencing platform. An early release that covered about 600 HLA-typed donors contained approximately 300 gigabases of sequencing data and 65 million to 100 million unique TCR sequences. The study aimed to test whether cataloging public T cell receptors could reveal signatures of past pathogen exposure. HLA typing included class I and class II loci at four-digit resolution. Across under 500 genotyped donors of the cohort, an average of about 240,000 unique TCR beta nucleotide sequences per donor were sequenced, and roughly 17% of those sequences were non-productive. A later genetic analysis took genome-wide SNP genotypes for 398 of the 666 donors and used that subset as a discovery cohort. Among the roughly 400 genotyped donors, approximately 81% belonged to the genetic ancestry cluster associated with self-reported Caucasian donors. A later analysis re-examined previously published TCR beta repertoires from more than 650 donors and added high-resolution HLA genotyping to investigate patterns of TCR occurrence. Rather than using new phenotypic data, the later analysis identified candidate immune exposures from TCR beta sequences and from how often those sequences occurred across donors. The T cell repertoires of under 700 subjects were profiled by immunosequencing and related to cytomegalovirus serostatus. A separate validation cohort of over 95 different subjects was used in addition to the roughly 670-subject first cohort. Four or five DR-DQ haplotypes were handled as single units for association and clustering because linkage in the cohort was strong. High-throughput TCR immunosequencing, statistical association of individual TCRs with disease status, and machine learning were combined to predict cytomegalovirus infection status. Typing coverage differed by locus: A, B, C, DRB1 and DQB1 were typed in roughly 620-640 donors, DQA1 in approximately 520, DPA1 in around 600, and DPB1 in just under 490. Donor age, sex, ethnicity and CMV serostatus were collected together with the repertoire data.

Paper-wide results and their limitations: CMV serostatus was the only immune exposure information available for the cohort. Compared with equally common non-associated chains, HLA-associated TCR beta chains in a later analysis were more clonally expanded and had lower generation probabilities. An association between a missense DCLRE1C variant and V-gene and J-gene trimming of TCR beta chains was found in a later genetic analysis and replicated in an independent cohort. Assigning TCR associations to individual alleles was difficult when HLA alleles, especially DR and DQ, strongly co-occurred. The presence/absence analyses assumed that sequencing depth was roughly uniform across donors, and that assumption may not be true. Linkage disequilibrium might explain the correlated functional status among segregating V segments, but an unknown experimental factor could not be ruled out. A further reported finding was that TCR beta sequences accurately predicted the HLA-A and HLA-B alleles for most subjects in the first cohort. Some IMGT-functional V segments, including TRBV6-2 and TRBV6-3, could not be told apart with the 87-base-pair reads, so those segments were excluded. In the study, some 180 TCR beta chains were listed as associated with cytomegalovirus. Broadly in line with IMGT annotations, most TCR beta V segments showed up in productive rearrangements about 90% or about 30% of the time in an earlier analysis of roughly 590 of the donors. Most TCR sequences were seen in very few donors, while some public TCRs were found in many individuals. The authors suggested that the approach could potentially be extended to other disease states and immunological phenotypes. Several of the top co-occurrence clusters appeared to be linked to parvovirus B19, influenza, CMV and Epstein-Barr virus, according to a later analysis. Because some donors lacked HLA typing at each locus, the association tests relied only on the typed subset. The earlier analysis of 450 to 700 of the donors excluded 15 to 20 rarely observed V segments, including chromosome 9 orphons, because counts were too low. The cohort was sequenced for TCR beta chains only, and without alpha or paired-chain data the features that could be detected were limited. A group of highly shared sequence variants was considered likely to be a technical artifact of the sequencing pipeline. In vitro tests confirmed that a few of the cytomegalovirus-associated TCR beta chains recognize cytomegalovirus antigens. A later genetic analysis reported fewer N-insertions in productive TCRs among donors in an Asian-associated ancestry cluster than the approximately 700-donor mean. In a later analysis, most CMV-associated TCR beta chains were found to appear HLA-restricted, with HLA associations seemingly driven largely by CMV exposure. In a later analysis, TCR association rates were found to vary across HLA loci, with the most associated TCRs seen for DRB1 alleles and the fewest for HLA-C alleles. The classifier was reported to diagnose cytomegalovirus status with high specificity and sensitivity in both the original cohort and the validation cohort. A later analysis associated 15,000 or so TCR beta sequences with specific HLA alleles at a false discovery rate of 0.05.

In total, 500 to 700 healthy bone marrow donors made up the cohort. Cohort members were all nominally healthy when sampled, although unrecorded immune exposures were likely present. The donor tested CMV seropositive and was one of the 289 seropositive cohort members. A peripheral blood sample was provided by each donor, and peripheral blood mononuclear cells were used for TCR beta sequencing. Genomic DNA extraction from the blood cell samples was performed with the Qiagen DNeasy Blood Extraction Kit. The CDR3 contains 16 residues, cysteine and phenylalanine counted. The DNA shown is the 48-base CDR3, in frame from base 1. CDR1 and CDR2, looked up from the germline V gene, are SGHTA and FQGNSA. The junction shows trimming of 1 base on V and 8 bases on J, plus 18 bases between the germline ends. The library was built by means of the immunoSEQ multiplex PCR assay. For the multiplex PCR, a mixture combining 60 forward primers for TCR Vbeta segments and 13 reverse primers for TCR Jbeta segments was used. Amplification of the CDR3 region of rearranged TCR beta genes was performed with a multiplex PCR assay on genomic DNA. Amplified TCR beta libraries were sequenced as 87-base-pair reads on the Illumina HiSeq System. The study's own analysis went as follows. A later analysis counted approximately 74 million unique TCR beta chains across the 550 to 800 repertoires, and roughly 9.9 million of these chains were shared by at least two donors. Raw reads were error-corrected and collapsed into unique sequences with a nearest-neighbor algorithm that merged closely related sequences to remove PCR and sequencing errors. To assign V, D and J gene segments, CDR3 sequences were aligned to IMGT reference sequences. For a sequence to be retained, a match of at least six nucleotides to both a V gene segment and a J gene segment was required. Rearrangements were called productive when the CDR3 lacked stop codons and stayed in frame with V and J; all others were non-productive. Following IMGT convention, CDR3 was defined as the stretch from the second conserved V-encoded cysteine up to the conserved J-encoded phenylalanine. The earlier analysis of 587 of the donors excluded sequences that lacked an unambiguous match to a single V gene segment. In an earlier analysis of a few hundred of the donors, a V segment was called functional when productive rearrangements were above 56.7%, and segregating when the standard deviation between donors exceeded 5%. To diagnose cytomegalovirus status from the catalog of TCR beta chain sequences, a statistical classification framework was built. In a later analysis, V and J genes were assigned by comparing TCR nucleotide sequences against IMGT/GENE-DB human TR gene sequences. The TCRdist pipeline was used in a later analysis to assign CDR3 sequences and most-parsimonious VDJ recombination scenarios. In a later analysis, each TCR beta chain was defined by its CDR3 amino acid sequence together with its V-gene family, and reads without a unique V-gene family were excluded. To address suspected cross-contamination and a sequencing artifact, a later analysis removed around 590 highly shared, low-generation-probability nucleotide sequences. In a later analysis, a clonal expansion index was calculated for each public chain from normalized within-repertoire ranks of inferred template counts. In a later analysis, generation probabilities were computed with a VDJ recombination model fitted to out-of-frame rearrangements, and the resulting probabilities were checked against IGoR. Hypergeometric tests were used in a later analysis to score TCR-TCR, TCR-HLA and TCR-CMV co-occurrence, with a repertoire-size bias correction applied to the TCR pairs. To estimate false discovery rates, a later analysis permuted the HLA or CMV assignments 20 times. In a later analysis, co-occurring TCRs were grouped with DBSCAN, and TCRdist sequence similarity was added when clustering was performed within HLA-allele-positive subsets. Repertoires with fewer than 30,000 or more than 120,000 public chains, plus five repertoires with anomalous nucleotide sharing, were excluded from co-occurrence clustering. TCRdb carries this immuneACCESS record with in-frame sequences only. Its versions omit some clonotypes, under half of them owing to an unresolved V gene in the studies checked, with the rest unexplained. For V, J and clone size, that table is used; D and trimming come from the DNA. The sample yields 88,000 or so clones; approximately 66% were counted once. Of the sample, roughly 4% falls within the top ten clones.

About this clone itself: Its binding antigen is unknown. There are no base qualities to consult, and no much larger clone falls within one base.

The chain couples TRBV7-2 to TRBJ1-3; perhaps TRBD1 is the D gene, with 6 bases matching. This receptor was obtained from a male donor in good health and CMV-seropositive. The sequencing sample was made of PBMCs. The sequence in DNA is TGTGCCAGCAGCTTAGGTAACCAAGGGGGAGCAGACACCATATATTTT. This codes for CASSLGNQGGADTIYF.